These 4 T cell receptor beta chains were all obtained from the same sample, sequenced in a study of CD8 T cells in Susac syndrome. RNA, at roughly 0.45 to 1 ug, was reverse transcribed with random hexamers. One entry per CDR3 protein, called by TCRdb with MiXCR from the immunoSEQ multiplex PCR reads. The data hold under 80,000 distinct CDR3 sequences, with 85% to 95% observed a single time. The sample was CD8+ T cells from PBMCs. These TCRs come from a human donor with multiple sclerosis.

This clonotype was detected once. The chain recombines TRBV7-9 with TRBJ2-7; TRBD2 might be the D (5 bases). Trimming stripped 1 base from V and 12 bases from J, with 16 bases between. The CDR3 runs 13 residues. Germline CDR1 is SEHNR and CDR2 is FQNEAQ (reference sequence). The CDR3 sequence: CASSLEGPTAGYF. CDR3 coding DNA: TGTGCCAGCAGCTTAGAGGGCCCGACTGCGGGGTACTTC.

This clonotype was observed once. The chain employs TRBV5-1 and TRBJ2-7; a weak D match, TRBD1 (6 bases). CDR1 SGHRS and CDR2 YFSETQ come from the germline V gene. Deletions cut 0 bases from V and 3 bases from J, with 16 bases between. CDR3 length: 16 amino acids. The CDR3 spells CASSLGPQGLYYEQYF. CDR3 DNA sequence: TGCGCCAGCAGCTTGGGTCCCCAGGGGCTGTACTACGAGCAGTACTTC.

This CDR3 reads CASSHSGQPLEAFF. DNA for the CDR3: TGTGCCAGCAGCCACTCGGGACAGCCCCTTGAAGCTTTCTTT. V is TRBV13 and J is TRBJ1-1; 7 bases line up with TRBD1. Unmatched junction bases numbered 10, after V lost 5 bases and J lost 7 bases. Germline CDR1 is PRHDT and CDR2 is FYEKMQ (reference sequence). The CDR3 loop spans 14 amino acids.

V is TRBV7-9 and J is TRBJ2-7; D is perhaps TRBD1 (6 bases). Germline V CDR1 and CDR2: SEHNR, FQNEAQ (reference sequence). The CDR3 is 15 amino acids. The V end was cut by 4 bases, the J end by 3 bases, with 16 bases between. DNA of the CDR3: TGTGCCAGCAGCTCCGAAGACAGGAGAGTCTACGAGCAGTACTTC. This encodes CASSSEDRRVYEQYF.